The 22 T cell receptor beta chains below all came from one sample that was sequenced in a study of OX40 agonist ivuxolimab in advanced cancers. Using immunoSEQ multiplex PCR, the repertoire was profiled, and TCRdb retains in-frame clones only, with some absent. The sample has about 59,000 clones, approximately 90% seen once. Here the sequenced sample was CD4+ or CD8+ T cells sorted from blood, taken in a trial of the OX40 agonist ivuxolimab. The receptors were gathered from an adult with an advanced solid tumor such as melanoma, head and neck, liver or kidney cancer.

The V gene is TRBV7-8, the J gene TRBJ1-3, with D unclear. Germline CDR1 reads SGHVS; CDR2 reads FQNEAQ. The V gene lost 6 bases and the J gene lost 0 bases, with 12 bases spanning the gap. The CDR3 contains 15 residues. The CDR3 spells CASRPTAVSGNTIYF. The DNA of the CDR3 is TGTGCCAGCAGGCCCACAGCGGTCTCTGGAAACACCATATATTTT.

The rearrangement uses TRBV7-9 and TRBJ2-7; no clear D. The CDR3 sequence is 14 residues long. V gave up 3 bases and J gave up 4 bases, with 13 bases separating them. Germline loops: CDR1 SEHNR, CDR2 FQNEAQ (reference sequence). CDR3 DNA: TGTGCCAGCAGCTTCTTGTCAGGTGCATACGAGCAGTACTTC. Translation: CASSFLSGAYEQYF.

The rearrangement links TRBV6-5 to TRBJ2-7; maybe TRBD1 (5 bases). Trimming left V 6 bases short and J 3 bases short, with 12 bases between. CDR3 length equals 13 residues. Per the germline V gene, CDR1 is MNHEY and CDR2 is SVGAGI. In nucleotides, the CDR3 is TGTGCCAGCAGCGATGGGGCAGGCTACGAGCAGTACTTC. Amino acid sequence: CASSDGAGYEQYF.

V is TRBV11-2 and J is TRBJ2-7, with D hard to call. Looked up from germline, CDR1 is SGHAT and CDR2 is FQNNGV. The CDR3 is made up of 13 amino acids. V lost 0 bases, J lost 3 bases, and 6 bases lay in between. The CDR3 spells CASSLDPIYEQYF. CDR3 DNA: TGTGCCAGCAGCTTAGATCCCATCTACGAGCAGTACTTC.

This chain connects TRBV5-1 to TRBJ1-1; TRBD1 matches 7 bases. Germline loops: CDR1 SGHRS, CDR2 YFSETQ. Losses at the gene ends were 4 bases for V and 0 bases for J; bases not matched to a gene: 12. CDR3 length equals 17 residues. For the CDR3, the DNA is TGCGCCAGCAGCATTTCGGGACAGCGTATCATGAACACTGAAGCTTTCTTT. This codes for CASSISGQRIMNTEAFF.

The chain has TRBV25-1 and TRBJ2-1; 11 bases match TRBD2. In germline, CDR1 is MGHDK, CDR2 SYGVNS. V gave up 3 bases and J gave up 9 bases; unmatched junction bases: 10. This CDR3 has 16 amino acids. The chain's CDR3 is CASSDVTSGSLGEQFF. The CDR3 nucleotides read TGTGCCAGCAGTGATGTTACTAGCGGGAGCTTGGGTGAGCAGTTCTTC.

This sequence joins TRBV7-6 and TRBJ2-7; 10 bases match TRBD2. Germline V lookup: CDR1 SGHVS, CDR2 FNYEAQ. CDR3 length: 20 residues. After removal of 8 bases from V and 1 base from J, the junction contained 23 bases not matched to a gene. CDR3 in amino acids: CASGPGLRTSGTTGSYEQYF. CDR3 nucleotides: TGTGCCAGCGGCCCGGGACTCCGGACTAGCGGTACCACGGGGTCCTACGAGCAGTACTTC.

The genes are TRBV4-3 and TRBJ2-7, with 8 bases fitting TRBD1. Per the germline V gene, CDR1 is LGHNA and CDR2 is YSLEER. The CDR3 contains 16 residues. J lost 3 bases, V lost 1 base, and 8 bases had no gene match. The CDR3 region is CASSQVEGQAIYEQYF. CDR3 sequence (DNA): TGCGCCAGCAGCCAAGTCGAGGGACAGGCTATCTACGAGCAGTACTTC.

The chain uses TRBV6-5 and TRBJ1-5; 11 nucleotides align to TRBD1. Per germline, CDR1 MNHEY and CDR2 SVGAGI. The V segment lost 6 bases and the J segment 6 bases; nucleotides outside the gene matches: 10. This CDR3 spans 16 amino acids. For the CDR3, the DNA is TGTGCCAGCAGATACGATGGACAGGGGGCGGTTCAGCCCCAGCATTTT. Protein product: CASRYDGQGAVQPQHF.

Worth noting for this clone: Germline and junction disagree at one end, which may indicate a read error. The chain is built from TRBV27 and TRBJ2-1, with a tentative D call TRBD1 (5 bases). Germline V gene lookup returns CDR1 MNHEY and CDR2 SMNVEV (reference sequence). There are 13 residues in the CDR3. The CDR3 here is CASSPRTDNQQFF. In DNA form, the CDR3 reads TGTGCCAGCAGTCCCCGGACGGACAATCAGCAGTTCTTC.

CDR3 nucleotides: TGTGCCAGCCTGACAGGGTCCATCTACAATGAGCAGTTCTTC. Protein: CASLTGSIYNEQFF. The chain carries TRBV7-8 and TRBJ2-1; 7 bases are a match to TRBD1. This CDR3 region has 14 residues. Germline V lookup: CDR1 SGHVS, CDR2 FQNEAQ. With V trimmed by 8 bases and J by 3 bases, 7 bases remained unmatched. Supplemented by reference TRBV7-8 and TRBJ2-1, the full variable domain reads GAGVSQSPRYKVAKRGQDVALRCDPISGHVSLFWYQQALGQGPEFLTYFQNEAQLDKSGLPSDRFFAERPEGSVSTLKIQRTQQEDSAVYLCASLTGSIYNEQFFGPGTRLTVL.

The V and J genes are TRBV28 and TRBJ2-3; 7 bases match TRBD1. This CDR3 comprises 17 residues. Germline values: CDR1 MDHEN, CDR2 SYDVKM. The trim removed 4 bases at V and 6 bases at J, leaving 16 bases unmatched. CDR3 region: CASSYPGQHRLSDTQYF. DNA of the CDR3: TGTGCCAGCAGTTATCCGGGACAGCACAGATTGTCGGATACGCAGTATTTT.

The chain recombines TRBV7-7 with TRBJ2-1; D possibly uses TRBD1 or TRBD2 (6 bases each). Per the germline V gene, CDR1 is SSHAT and CDR2 is FNYEAQ (reference sequence). CDR3 length: 16 amino acids. The V and J ends lost 5 bases and 0 bases respectively, with 14 bases between them. The CDR3, as DNA: TGTGCCAGCAGCCCCGGGTCGGGGGCCTCCTACAATGAGCAGTTCTTC. This encodes CASSPGSGASYNEQFF. Filled out from reference TRBV7-7 and TRBJ2-1, the complete variable domain reads GAGVSQSPRYKVTKRGQDVTLRCDPISSHATLYWYQQALGQGPEFLTYFNYEAQPDKSGLPSDRFSAERPEGSISTLTIQRTEQRDSAMYRCASSPGSGASYNEQFFGPGTRLTVL.

This clone was seen a single time. The chain recombines TRBV4-1 with TRBJ2-7; TRBD2 matches at 7 bases. V lost 5 bases and J lost 2; bases outside the gene matches: 9. CDR3 length: 15 amino acids. Germline-derived CDR1 and CDR2 are MGHRA and YSYEKL. The CDR3 loop reads CASSLLIGGTYEQYF. Written as DNA, the CDR3 is TGCGCCAGCAGCTTACTGATCGGGGGGACCTACGAGCAGTACTTC.

V is TRBV6-6 and J is TRBJ2-7, with unresolved D. Trimming left V 6 bases short and J 5 bases short, with 20 bases between. This CDR3 region has 15 residues. The V gene's germline CDR1 is MNHNY and CDR2 SVGAGI (reference sequence). The CDR3 protein is CASSSTWGFGDEQYF. CDR3 nucleotides: TGTGCCAGCAGCTCTACGTGGGGATTTGGGGACGAGCAGTACTTC.

This clone turned up a few times. The J gene is TRBJ2-1, the V gene TRBV29-1; TRBD2 matches 13 bases. Losses at the gene ends were 2 bases for V and 8 bases for J; bases not matched to a gene: 3. Per germline, CDR1 SQVTM and CDR2 ANQGSEA. CDR3 length: 14 amino acids. The CDR3 protein is CSVEFTSGRDEQFF. CDR3 DNA: TGCAGCGTTGAATTTACTAGCGGGAGGGATGAGCAGTTCTTC.

The chain recombines TRBV7-2 with TRBJ2-7; maybe TRBD2 (6 bases). The V end was cut by 0 bases, the J end by 1 base, with 13 bases between. The CDR3 runs to 16 residues. From germline, CDR1 is SGHTA and CDR2 FQGNSA. The CDR3 nucleotides are TGTGCCAGCAGCTTAGCGAGGCCTAGCGCGTCCTACGAGCAGTACTTC. The encoded protein is CASSLARPSASYEQYF.

The chain carries TRBV6-4 and TRBJ2-3; D is uncertain. V was clipped by 6 bases and J by 5 bases, with 18 bases between them. The CDR3 runs 15 residues. Germline-derived CDR1 and CDR2 are MRHNA and SNTAGT. CDR3 coding DNA: TGTGCCAGCAGCCCGACTTCCCTCCTTGGAGATACGCAGTATTTT. This sequence encodes CASSPTSLLGDTQYF.

The chain links TRBV18 to TRBJ2-7, with 11 bases aligning to TRBD1. This CDR3 has 15 residues. V was pared by 6 bases and J by 3 bases, with 7 bases of the junction left unmatched. The germline V gene encodes CDR1 KGHSH and CDR2 LQKENI. The DNA of the CDR3 is TGTGCCAGCTCTCCTGGACAGGGGGCTTTCTACGAGCAGTACTTC. It specifies CASSPGQGAFYEQYF.

The chain employs TRBV6-5 and TRBJ2-3; D gene ambiguous. The CDR3 sequence is 15 residues long. The germline V gene has CDR1 MNHEY and CDR2 SVGAGI. Trimming took off 6 bases at V and 1 base at J, with 14 bases between the two ends. The CDR3 loop reads CASSFDQRRTDTQYF. The DNA of the CDR3 is TGTGCCAGCAGCTTCGACCAGCGCCGCACAGATACGCAGTATTTT.

The gene calls are TRBV7-6 and TRBJ2-1, with D unclear. Trimming removed 3 bases at V and 10 bases at J, with 7 bases between. Germline V gives CDR1 SGHVS, CDR2 FNYEAQ. This CDR3 contains 11 residues. The CDR3, as DNA: TGTGCCAGCAGCTTGACTGACGAGCAGTTCTTC. Its translation is CASSLTDEQFF.

In this sample, this clone turned up a few times. This rearrangement joins TRBV6-5 to TRBJ2-2, with 8 bases matching TRBD1. V shed 8 bases and J 1 base; nucleotides not matched to a gene: 6. Per the germline V gene, CDR1 is MNHEY and CDR2 is SVGAGI. There are 15 residues in the CDR3. CDR3 protein: CASGWGQENTGELFF. CDR3 nucleotides: TGTGCCAGCGGTTGGGGACAGGAGAACACCGGGGAGCTGTTTTTT.